A single sample is the source of the 20 T cell receptor beta chains below, sequenced in a study of vaccination and CD4 T cells after COVID-19. Their recognized antigens are unknown. An Oncomine TCR Beta short-read assay was used to sequence the DNA from cultured CD4+ T cells. TCRdb fed the PCR reads into MiXCR, producing one record per CDR3 protein. The repertoire holds about 4,600 distinct CDR3 sequences, about a third seen once, with about 32% in the top ten. Treatment defined: approximately nine-day PBMC culture with coronavirus spike peptide pools or control peptides (ViraFEST assay). The sequencing sample was made of CD4+ T cells from blood, cultured in vitro. The receptors derive from a human donor who had recovered from COVID-19.

Regarding this clonotype: The junction shows a germline mismatch at one end, possibly a read error. The rearrangement uses TRBV7-6 and TRBJ2-3, with TRBD2 matching over 7 bases. Germline V gene lookup returns CDR1 SGHVS and CDR2 FNYEAQ. The CDR3 has 16 residues. CDR3 sequence: CASSWSWGGKTDTQYF. The CDR3 DNA sequence: TGTGCTAGCAGCTGGAGTTGGGGGGGAAAGACAGATACGCAGTATTTT.

J is TRBJ1-3 and V is TRBV5-1; D perhaps matches TRBD1 (6 bases). The V end was cut by 4 bases, the J end by 1 base, with 12 bases between. The CDR3 runs 15 residues. Looked up from germline, CDR1 is SGHRS and CDR2 is YFSETQ. The chain's CDR3 is CASSPTGKSGNTIYF. The DNA of the CDR3 is TGCGCCAGCAGCCCCACAGGGAAATCTGGAAACACCATATATTTT.

J is TRBJ2-5 and V is TRBV12-3 or TRBV12-4; 7 nucleotides agree with TRBD1. The V gene end was trimmed by 4 bases and the J gene end by 5 bases; junction bases not matched to a gene: 7. CDR3 length: 14 residues. CDR3 loop: CASSSNRGSETQYF. The CDR3 region has the DNA TGTGCCAGCAGTTCTAACAGGGGATCGGAGACCCAGTACTTC.

The rearrangement joins TRBV6-1 to TRBJ2-2; D unclear. CDR3 length equals 15 residues. The germline V gene encodes CDR1 MNHNS and CDR2 SASEGT. The V gene lost 7 bases and the J gene lost 5 bases, with 17 bases spanning the gap. Written as DNA, the CDR3 is TGTGCCAGCACCTTACCCCCTATGCTTACCGGGGAGCTGTTTTTT. The encoded protein is CASTLPPMLTGELFF.

J is TRBJ2-3 and V is TRBV6-1; TRBD2 is a possible D gene (6 bases). Germline assignment: CDR1 MNHNS and CDR2 SASEGT. V lost 3 bases to trimming and J lost 0 bases, with 16 bases between them. The CDR3 consists of 17 residues. The CDR3 protein is CASSDPGKTSSTDTQYF. The CDR3 DNA reads as TGTGCCAGCAGTGACCCAGGCAAGACTAGTAGCACAGATACGCAGTATTTT.

Comment on this clonotype: This CDR3 fails to terminate in the conserved phenylalanine or tryptophan, so it likely reflects a read error. The chain couples TRBV2 to TRBJ2-1; 11 nucleotides agree with TRBD2. After removal of 5 bases from V and 3 bases from J, the junction contained 6 bases not matched to a gene. Germline assignment: CDR1 SNHLY and CDR2 FYNNEI. The CDR3 totals 16 residues. Here the CDR3 reads CASSTGTSGLYNEQFL. For the CDR3, the DNA is TGTGCCAGCAGTACCGGGACTAGCGGCCTCTACAATGAGCAGTTCCTC.

The chain uses TRBV5-1 and TRBJ1-1; D possibly corresponds to TRBD1 (6 bases). The germline CDR1 and CDR2 sequences are SGHRS and YFSETQ. CDR3 size: 13 residues. Trimming stripped 4 bases from V and 1 base from J, with 8 bases between. The CDR3 region is CASSTQGNTEAFF. In DNA form, the CDR3 reads TGCGCCAGCAGCACACAGGGGAACACTGAAGCTTTCTTT.

The J gene is TRBJ2-1, the V gene TRBV11-3; possible D gene TRBD1, 5 bases. The V end lost 3 bases, the J end lost 7 bases, and 10 bases lay between the germline ends. From germline, CDR1 is SGHNT and CDR2 YENEEA. CDR3 size: 13 residues. The CDR3 DNA reads TGTGCCAGCAGCTTGCCCCAGGGAAATGAGCAGTTCTTC. Protein: CASSLPQGNEQFF.

The chain uses TRBV12-3 or TRBV12-4 and TRBJ1-3; 7 bases agree with TRBD1. The V and J ends lost 0 bases and 1 base, in that order; junction bases with no gene match: 3. The CDR3 covers 16 residues. The DNA for the CDR3 is TGTGCCAGCAGTTTAGCCGGGACAGTTTCTGGAAACACCATATATTTT. This gives the protein CASSLAGTVSGNTIYF.

This clonotype was detected only a few times. CDR3 coding DNA: TGTGCCAGCAGCTTTGACTATAGCTCCTACAATGAGCAGTTCTTC. It specifies CASSFDYSSYNEQFF. The chain couples TRBV7-3 to TRBJ2-1; maybe TRBD2 (5 bases). The ends were cut back, 3 bases at V and 0 bases at J, with 9 bases in the middle. CDR1 is SGHTA, CDR2 FQGTGA, per germline. The CDR3 runs to 15 residues.

CDR3 region: CASSPRAGPETQYF. The CDR3 DNA reads as TGTGCCAGCAGCCCCCGGGCTGGGCCCGAGACCCAGTACTTC. This rearrangement joins TRBV5-4 to TRBJ2-5; no definite D call. The CDR3 has 14 amino acids. Germline V gives CDR1 SGHNT, CDR2 YYREEE (reference sequence). V shed 4 bases and J shed 5 bases, with 15 bases lying between them.

This chain connects TRBV11-2 to TRBJ2-7; tentatively, D is TRBD1 (5 bases). CDR1 is SGHAT, CDR2 FQNNGV, per germline. V lost 1 base and J 0 bases, leaving 10 bases between the germline ends. The CDR3 runs to 15 residues. The CDR3 sequence: CASSLVLDNSYEQYF. CDR3 DNA: TGTGCCAGCAGCTTAGTCCTGGACAACTCCTACGAGCAGTACTTC.

By share, this clonotype counts as medium-sized (0.01 to 0.1%). The V call is TRBV27, the J call TRBJ1-6, with D perhaps matching TRBD1 (6 bases). Germline V gene lookup returns CDR1 MNHEY and CDR2 SMNVEV (reference sequence). The CDR3 loop spans 15 amino acids. Trimming left V 1 base short and J 7 bases short, with 11 bases between. CDR3 coding DNA: TGTGCCAGCAGTTTATTCCCCAGGGGAAATTCACCCCTCCACTTT. This sequence encodes CASSLFPRGNSPLHF.

CDR3: CASSLNRGGAGETQYF. The CDR3 nucleotides read TGTGCCAGCAGCTTAAATCGTGGGGGGGCCGGTGAGACCCAGTACTTC. The V call is TRBV7-3, the J call TRBJ2-5; D is perhaps TRBD2 (7 bases). Germline CDR1 SGHTA, CDR2 FQGTGA. The CDR3 has 16 amino acids. The V end lost 1 base, the J end lost 5 bases, and 17 bases lay between the germline ends.

The rearrangement links TRBV6-1 to TRBJ2-5, with 15 bases fitting TRBD2. Germline loops: CDR1 MNHNS, CDR2 SASEGT. Unmatched junction bases numbered 8, after V lost 5 bases and J lost 4 bases. The CDR3 extends over 17 amino acids. The CDR3 is CASSTGTSGGSRETQYF. The CDR3 DNA is TGTGCCAGCAGTACCGGGACTAGCGGGGGGTCACGAGAGACCCAGTACTTC.

The chain carries TRBV6-2 or TRBV6-3 and TRBJ1-3; D unresolved. From germline, CDR1 is MNHEY and CDR2 SVGEGT. The CDR3 has 14 residues. V dropped 6 bases and J dropped 4 bases, with 13 bases sitting between them. The CDR3 bases are TGTGCCAGCAGCAACACCCGCTTGGGAAACACCATATATTTT. This translates into CASSNTRLGNTIYF.

The chain is built from TRBV27 and TRBJ2-2; a weak D match, TRBD2 (5 bases). This CDR3 contains 15 residues. Germline V CDR1 and CDR2: MNHEY, SMNVEV (reference sequence). Trimming removed 5 bases from V and 6 bases from J, with 16 bases in between. The CDR3 DNA sequence: TGTGCCAGCAGTACCCGATCTAGCTTAGCCGGGGAGCTGTTTTTT. The encoded protein is CASSTRSSLAGELFF.

V gene TRBV20-1 combines with J gene TRBJ1-5, with D unresolved. The CDR3 length is 12 residues. V gave up 6 bases and J gave up 0 bases, with 6 bases separating them. Germline-derived CDR1 and CDR2 are DFQATT and SNEGSKA (reference sequence). The CDR3 sequence: CSATTSNQPQHF. CDR3 nucleotides: TGCAGTGCGACAACTAGCAATCAGCCCCAGCATTTT.

This chain links TRBV9 with TRBJ2-5; the D is unclear. Germline CDR1 and CDR2: SGDLS and YYNGEE. The CDR3 extends over 13 amino acids. Trimming removed 3 bases at V and 1 base at J, with 7 bases between. The CDR3 DNA reads as TGTGCCAGCAGCGGGAACCCCCAAGAGACCCAGTACTTC. Protein: CASSGNPQETQYF.

V usage is TRBV14 and J usage is TRBJ1-1, with D hard to call. The CDR3 contains 13 residues. Germline CDR1 reads SGHDN; CDR2 reads FVKESK. The ends were cut back, 6 bases at V and 2 bases at J, with 10 bases in the middle. DNA of the CDR3: TGTGCCAGCAGTGTCGGTTTCAACACTGAAGCTTTCTTT. Protein product: CASSVGFNTEAFF.